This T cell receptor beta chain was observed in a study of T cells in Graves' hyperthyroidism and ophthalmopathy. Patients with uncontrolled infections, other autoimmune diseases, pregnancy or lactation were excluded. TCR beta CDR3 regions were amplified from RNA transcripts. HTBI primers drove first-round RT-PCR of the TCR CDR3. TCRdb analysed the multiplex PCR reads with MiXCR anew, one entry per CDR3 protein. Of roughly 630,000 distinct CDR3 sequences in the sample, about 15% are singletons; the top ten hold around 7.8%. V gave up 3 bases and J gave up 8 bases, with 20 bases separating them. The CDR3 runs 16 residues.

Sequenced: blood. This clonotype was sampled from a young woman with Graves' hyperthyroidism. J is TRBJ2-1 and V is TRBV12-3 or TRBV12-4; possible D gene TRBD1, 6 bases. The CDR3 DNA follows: TGTGCCAGCAGTTTTCCGCCCGGGCAGGGGCTTCATGAGCAGTTCTTC. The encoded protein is CASSFPPGQGLHEQFF.